This T cell receptor beta chain was found in a study of blood T cell repertoires in COVID-19. Background on the study: There were acute and convalescent COVID-19 samples, and they came from the United States, Italy and Spain. Nucleic acid was either cDNA or gDNA, and it came from T cells, B-cell-depleted T cells, or PBMCs.

As processed by the authors: It was from reference gene primer amplification that nucleated cell counts were estimated. Assay: immunoSEQ multiplex PCR; the TCRdb copy retains only in-frame clones and omits some. The V and J calls and the clone size are those of that table, but D and trimming were determined from the DNA. This table has about 120,000 clones, roughly 91% appearing once. Seattle participants joined during active infection and were tracked over time. The CDR3 sequence is 12 residues long. V lost 6 bases, J lost 2 bases, and 8 bases lay in between. Germline-derived CDR1 and CDR2 are SNHLY and FYNNEI.

The sequencing sample was made of peripheral blood. This sequence joins TRBV2 and TRBJ2-7, with TRBD2 as a possible D gene (5 bases). This TCR derives from a man in his sixties with COVID-19, enrolled during active disease. The CDR3 DNA reads TGTGCCAGCAGGCCGGGAACCTACGAGCAGTACTTC. It yields the protein CASRPGTYEQYF.